This paragraph reports one T cell receptor (beta chain). Its antigen is currently not known. Base quality data are lacking; no much larger clone is found one base away. The data stem from a study of early T cells in non-severe SARS-CoV-2 infection (dated by TCRdb to about 2021). Study-level background: Because TCR sequencing relied on bulk RNA taken from unsorted whole blood, pairing of alpha and beta chains was not possible. Study-wide conclusions, independent of this receptor: VDJdb matching was skewed toward anti-spike CD8 responses, so virus-specific expansions were likely underestimated and private and CD4 specificities were missed.

As encoded in the germline V gene (reference sequence), CDR1 is SEHNR while CDR2 is FQNEAQ. Counted from cysteine to phenylalanine, this CDR3 has 12 amino acids. Only the CDR3 DNA is retained, 36 bases long and in frame from the first base. V and J lose 1 base and 5 bases, and a span of 5 bases separates them. This was a case-control study nested in a cohort of healthcare workers in London, UK, who had nasopharyngeal swab PCR tests and blood samples taken every week. Healthcare workers were recruited between 23 and 31 March 2020, during the week of the UK lockdown, and were followed weekly for up to roughly 15 weeks. The receptor library was made with 5' RACE. Sequencing instrument: NextSeq 500. In the TCR library protocol, unique molecular identifiers were attached to individual cDNA molecules to correct for PCR bias and sequencing error. Both TCR alpha and beta chains were sequenced, and tight co-correlation was observed between alpha and beta sequence abundances in each sample. The authors' analysis ran thus. Decombinator V4 was used to annotate the V gene, J gene and CDR3 of the TCR sequences. TCRs were defined as expanded if a significant change between any two time points was detected under a Poisson model with p below 0.0001. Abundances of TCRs were expressed as counts per million after normalisation to the total number of TCRs sequenced in each sample. TRAV1-2 paired with TRAJ12, TRAJ20 or TRAJ33 defined MAIT TCRs, while TRAV10 paired with TRAJ18 defined iNKT TCRs. VDJdb, accessed 1 November 2021, was searched for CMV, EBV and SARS-CoV-2 annotated TCRs, with TCRs annotated for multiple antigens excluded. In-frame beta chains were kept once TCRdb had trimmed the public reads at Q25 with fastp and called clones with MiXCR. One record per CDR3 amino acid sequence lists the most common genes and DNA. TCRdb assigned the V and J calls; the authors' analysis was not used. The sample includes over 50,000 distinct CDR3 sequences, with approximately 15% observed a single time. The ten largest make up about 9% of the sample.

The chain employs TRBV7-9 and TRBJ1-1; no D gene can be assigned with confidence. The clonotype was recovered from an adult who was a healthcare worker with PCR-confirmed SARS-CoV-2 infection or an uninfected control (not recorded which). This specimen was whole blood, taken at baseline. The nucleotide sequence is given as TGTGCCAGCAGCTTAGGGGCTACTGAAGCTTTCTTT. Its translation is CASSLGATEAFF.